The 28 T cell receptor beta chains presented below share a single source sample, sequenced in a study of T cell changes during pregnancy in multiple sclerosis. Profiling relied on immunoSEQ multiplex PCR, and the TCRdb table lists in-frame clones only, not all of them. Of tens of thousands of clones in the sample, 90% to 95% were seen once. The material was peripheral blood, obtained in the third trimester of pregnancy. These receptors were obtained from a female donor in good health, enrolled as a control in a pregnancy study.

V usage is TRBV7-2 and J usage is TRBJ2-7, with D unresolved. The germline CDR1 and CDR2 sequences are SGHTA and FQGNSA. V was clipped by 4 bases and J by 3 bases, with 10 bases between them. The CDR3 spans 13 residues. This CDR3 reads CASSSQVSYEQYF. CDR3 nucleotides: TGTGCCAGCAGCTCCCAAGTTAGCTACGAGCAGTACTTC.

This rearrangement joins TRBV7-2 to TRBJ1-4; TRBD1 agrees at 8 bases. The length of the CDR3 is 15 residues. CDR1 and CDR2 from the germline V gene are SGHTA and FQGNSA. Trimming cost V 4 bases and J 6 bases; bases outside gene matches: 7. CDR3 DNA sequence: TGTGCCAGCAGCTCACGGACAGGGTGGGATGAAAAACTGTTTTTT. Its translation: CASSSRTGWDEKLFF.

The rearrangement joins TRBV6-5 to TRBJ2-7, with 12 positions matching TRBD2. Germline lookup yields CDR1 MNHEY and CDR2 SVGAGI. The CDR3 spans 16 residues. The trim removed 4 bases at V and 3 bases at J, leaving 7 bases unmatched. The CDR3 DNA reads as TGTGCCAGCAGTTCCTCTAGCGGGAGGGCCCTCTACGAGCAGTACTTC. This sequence encodes CASSSSSGRALYEQYF.

The rearrangement links TRBV7-8 to TRBJ2-2; 7 positions match TRBD1. Trimming cost V 10 bases and J 7 bases; bases outside gene matches: 12. The CDR3 extends over 14 amino acids. Germline CDR1 and CDR2: SGHVS and FQNEAQ. The CDR3 DNA reads as TGTGCCACATTAACAGGGGCGAGCTTCGGGGAGCTGTTTTTT. Its protein is CATLTGASFGELFF.

V usage is TRBV5-1 and J usage is TRBJ2-7; TRBD2 matches 8 bases. The trim removed 1 base at V and 3 bases at J, leaving 3 bases unmatched. The length of the CDR3 is 14 residues. Per the germline V gene, CDR1 is SGHRS and CDR2 is YFSETQ. The CDR3: CASSLTSGGYEQYF. CDR3 DNA: TGCGCCAGCAGCTTGACTAGCGGTGGCTACGAGCAGTACTTC.

The V gene is TRBV13, the J gene TRBJ1-2; D call uncertain. Germline values: CDR1 PRHDT, CDR2 FYEKMQ (reference sequence). Trimming shortened V by 7 bases and J by 2 bases, and 14 bases separated the two germline ends. This CDR3 has 14 amino acids. Here the CDR3 reads CASTPWGENYGYTF. The CDR3 DNA sequence: TGTGCCAGCACCCCCTGGGGAGAAAACTATGGCTACACCTTC.

This chain's CDR3 is CASSWPGGDLSTDTQYF. CDR3 nucleotides: TGTGCCAGCAGCTGGCCCGGAGGGGACCTTAGCACAGATACGCAGTATTTT. The chain carries TRBV5-4 and TRBJ2-3, with D possibly TRBD2 on 6 matching bases. CDR1 and CDR2 (germline): SGHNT, YYREEE (reference sequence). The CDR3 covers 17 residues. The V gene lost 3 bases and the J gene lost 0 bases, with 17 bases spanning the gap. Supplemented by reference TRBV5-4 and TRBJ2-3, the full variable domain reads ETGVTQSPTHLIKTRGQQVTLRCSSQSGHNTVSWYQQALGQGPQFIFQYYREEENGRGNFPPRFSGLQFPNYSSELNVNALELDDSALYLCASSWPGGDLSTDTQYFGPGTRLTVL.

This clone was seen just once. J is TRBJ1-4 and V is TRBV15; TRBD1 is a possible D gene (5 bases). Deletions cut 6 bases from V and 3 bases from J, with 8 bases between. The germline CDR1 and CDR2 sequences are LNHNV and YYDKDF (reference sequence). The CDR3 length is 13 residues. This CDR3 reads CATRWGANEKLFF. As DNA, the CDR3 is TGTGCCACCAGGTGGGGGGCTAATGAAAAACTGTTTTTT.

The chain recombines TRBV6-6 with TRBJ2-6; TRBD2 might be the D (6 bases). V lost 10 bases and J lost 0, with 16 bases in between. The V gene's germline CDR1 is MNHNY and CDR2 SVGAGI (reference sequence). This CDR3 comprises 16 residues. This CDR3 is CATDLASISGANVLTF. The CDR3 DNA follows: TGTGCCACCGACCTAGCGAGCATCTCTGGGGCCAACGTCCTGACTTTC.

The CDR3 protein is CASSESGQVKQYF. The CDR3 DNA follows: TGTGCCAGCAGTGAAAGCGGACAGGTGAAGCAGTACTTC. J is TRBJ2-7 and V is TRBV6-1; 7 nucleotides match TRBD1. V was pared by 2 bases and J by 8 bases, with 6 bases of the junction left unmatched. The CDR3 sequence is 13 residues long. Germline assignment: CDR1 MNHNS and CDR2 SASEGT.

The gene calls are TRBV5-6 and TRBJ1-5; TRBD1 aligns across 9 bases. The CDR3 has 19 residues. V gave up 1 base and J gave up 0 bases; unmatched junction bases: 11. CDR1 SGHDT and CDR2 YYEEEE come from the germline V gene. The CDR3 protein is CASSLYPGTGLISNQPQHF. The CDR3 DNA reads TGTGCCAGCAGCTTGTATCCCGGGACAGGGCTCATTAGCAATCAGCCCCAGCATTTT.

The J gene is TRBJ2-7, the V gene TRBV9; no firm D call. This CDR3 contains 15 residues. Per the germline V gene, CDR1 is SGDLS and CDR2 is YYNGEE. The V end lost 0 bases, the J end lost 1 base, and 11 bases lay between the germline ends. CDR3 region: CASSVGADLSYEQYF. CDR3 nucleotide sequence: TGTGCCAGCAGCGTAGGCGCAGACTTATCCTACGAGCAGTACTTC. Together with reference TRBV9 and TRBJ2-7, the CDR3 gives the full variable domain: DSGVTQTPKHLITATGQRVTLRCSPRSGDLSVYWYQQSLDQGLQFLIQYYNGEERAKGNILERFSAQQFPDLHSELNLSSLELGDSALYFCASSVGADLSYEQYFGPGTRLTVT.

In this sample, this clone turned up once. The V and J genes are TRBV29-1 and TRBJ1-2; the D gene is possibly TRBD1 (5 bases). CDR3 length: 15 amino acids. Germline V gene sequence: CDR1 SQVTM, CDR2 ANQGSEA. V lost 4 bases and J 1 base, leaving 16 bases between the germline ends. This CDR3 is CSVVLMGGVNYGYTF. CDR3 bases: TGCAGCGTTGTTCTGATGGGGGGAGTTAACTATGGCTACACCTTC.

The chain recombines TRBV7-9 with TRBJ2-1; 9 bases agree with TRBD1. Germline values: CDR1 SEHNR, CDR2 FQNEAQ (reference sequence). The trim removed 3 bases at V and 6 bases at J, leaving 6 bases unmatched. This CDR3 spans 15 amino acids. Written as DNA, the CDR3 is TGTGCCAGCAGCTTCGGACAGGGGAGCTTCAATGAGCAGTTCTTC. The encoded protein is CASSFGQGSFNEQFF.

This clone was seen more than once but under ten times. The chain links TRBV6-4 to TRBJ1-1; D unclear. CDR3 length: 13 residues. Germline values: CDR1 MRHNA, CDR2 SNTAGT. Trimming pared 0 bases from V and 1 base from J, leaving 3 bases between. The DNA of the CDR3 is TGTGCCAGCAGTGACTCACAGAACACTGAAGCTTTCTTT. This translates into CASSDSQNTEAFF.

Remarks on this clone: Other DNA variants within this sample encode the same CDR3. The V and J genes are TRBV18 and TRBJ2-7; 11 positions match TRBD1. Germline-derived CDR1 and CDR2 are KGHSH and LQKENI. Trimming cost V 3 bases and J 7 bases; bases outside gene matches: 2. The CDR3 totals 13 residues. The CDR3 coding sequence is TGTGCCAGCTCACCGGGACAGGGGGGTGAGCAGTACTTC. As protein: CASSPGQGGEQYF.

This chain uses TRBV7-9 with TRBJ1-1, with 7 bases fitting TRBD1. V shed 6 bases, J shed 1 base, and the junction held 2 bases outside the gene matches. In germline, CDR1 is SEHNR, CDR2 FQNEAQ (reference sequence). The CDR3 length is 13 residues. The DNA of the CDR3 is TGTGCCAGCAGTTGGACAGGGAACACTGAAGCTTTCTTT. It is translated as CASSWTGNTEAFF.

This chain uses TRBV4-3 with TRBJ2-2, with 12 bases aligning to TRBD2. J lost 9 bases, V lost 2 bases, and 13 bases had no gene match. The CDR3 covers 18 residues. The V gene's germline CDR1 is LGHNA and CDR2 YSLEER. CDR3 in amino acids: CASSQYPGLAGVNRELFF. Here the CDR3 DNA reads TGCGCCAGCAGCCAATACCCGGGACTAGCGGGCGTTAACCGGGAGCTGTTTTTT.

This rearrangement joins TRBV2 to TRBJ1-6; a weak D match, TRBD1 (5 bases). The germline V gene encodes CDR1 SNHLY and CDR2 FYNNEI. The CDR3 totals 15 residues. V was clipped by 6 bases and J by 8 bases, with 17 bases between them. DNA for the CDR3: TGTGCCAGCAGGTACGGGGACTTCGGAGATTCACCCCTCCACTTT. Encoded protein: CASRYGDFGDSPLHF.

The chain combines TRBV7-9 with TRBJ1-2, with 9 bases matching TRBD1. Germline CDR1 SEHNR, CDR2 FQNEAQ (reference sequence). Germline trimming cut 6 bases from V and 5 bases from J; bases unmatched to any gene: 10. There are 15 residues in the CDR3. The CDR3 here is CASSSPEGQGYGYTF. CDR3 DNA sequence: TGTGCCAGCAGTTCCCCTGAAGGACAGGGGTATGGCTACACCTTC.

The genes are TRBV7-9 and TRBJ2-2, with D possibly matching TRBD1 (5 bases). Germline V CDR1 and CDR2: SEHNR, FQNEAQ (reference sequence). The V end was cut by 5 bases, the J end by 6 bases, with 10 bases between. CDR3 size: 13 residues. The CDR3 DNA sequence: TGTGCCAGCAGCCCGCAGGGTGCCGGGGAGCTGTTTTTT. Translated: CASSPQGAGELFF.

The chain is built from TRBV5-1 and TRBJ2-7; the D is unclear. This CDR3 has 13 amino acids. Germline CDR1 and CDR2: SGHRS and YFSETQ. The germline V and J ends were trimmed by 4 bases and 0 bases, with 8 bases remaining between them. The chain's CDR3 is CASSQASSYEQYF. The CDR3 bases are TGCGCCAGCAGCCAAGCAAGCTCCTACGAGCAGTACTTC.

The chain carries TRBV10-3 and TRBJ2-3, with a tentative D call TRBD2 (6 bases). CDR3 length: 14 amino acids. CDR1 is ENHRY, CDR2 SYGVKD, per germline. V was trimmed by 7 bases and J by 5 bases, leaving 16 bases between them. The CDR3 reads CAITDRPGRDTQYF. CDR3 nucleotides: TGTGCCATCACCGACCGACCCGGGAGAGATACGCAGTATTTT.

This clone has only one observation. The rearrangement joins TRBV28 to TRBJ2-7, with a tentative D call TRBD1 (6 bases). The CDR3 extends over 14 amino acids. Germline CDR1 and CDR2: MDHEN and SYDVKM. V shed 3 bases and J shed 1 base, with 10 bases lying between them. CDR3 region: CASSFSQGSYEQYF. The CDR3 coding sequence is TGTGCCAGCAGTTTTTCCCAGGGGTCCTACGAGCAGTACTTC.

The chain links TRBV7-8 to TRBJ2-2; 8 bases line up with TRBD2. J lost 6 bases, V lost 5 bases, and 11 bases had no gene match. Germline CDR1 and CDR2: SGHVS and FQNEAQ. The CDR3 sequence is 16 residues long. The CDR3 DNA sequence: TGTGCCAGCAGCGTAGAGCGGGGGCTTTTTGCCGGGGAGCTGTTTTTT. Translation: CASSVERGLFAGELFF.

This chain links TRBV7-2 with TRBJ1-2; D perhaps matches TRBD1 (5 bases). Trimming shortened V by 5 bases and J by 2 bases, and 12 bases separated the two germline ends. The CDR3 spans 14 residues. Germline V CDR1 and CDR2: SGHTA, FQGNSA. CDR3 DNA: TGTGCCAGCAGCCCTCAGGGCAAAAACTATGGCTACACCTTC. As protein: CASSPQGKNYGYTF.

Concerning this clone: Additional DNA sequences in this sample encode the identical CDR3. V and J are TRBV7-9 and TRBJ2-3; D remains ambiguous. CDR1 SEHNR and CDR2 FQNEAQ come from the germline V gene (reference sequence). The length of the CDR3 is 16 residues. V lost 4 bases to trimming and J lost 1 base, with 15 bases between them. The CDR3 DNA follows: TGTGCCAGCAGCTATGACCCTGGGCAGGGCACAGATACGCAGTATTTT. It is translated as CASSYDPGQGTDTQYF.

V is TRBV7-2 and J is TRBJ2-2; 7 bases line up with TRBD1. Trimming at V came to 5 bases and at J to 7 bases, leaving 10 bases not matched to a gene. This CDR3 spans 15 amino acids. Germline V gene lookup returns CDR1 SGHTA and CDR2 FQGNSA. CDR3 region: CASSTGVWGIGELFF. In DNA, the CDR3 is TGTGCCAGCAGCACAGGGGTTTGGGGAATCGGGGAGCTGTTTTTT.